Reported below is one T cell receptor beta chain. The antigen remains undetermined. The PCR had 60 Vbeta and 13 Jbeta primers. Some clones are missing from TCRdb's copy, which holds only in-frame ones; the method was immunoSEQ multiplex PCR. The sample lists about 110,000 clones, roughly 80% occurring once. This record belongs to a study of cytomegalovirus exposure and HLA in healthy donors. Study conclusions and caveats: Later analysis revealed greater clonal expansion in HLA-associated TCR beta chains than in equally common others. Cytomegalovirus association was assigned to more than 150 TCR beta chains. Most TCR sequences were rare, but some public TCRs occurred in many donors. TRBV6-2, TRBV6-3 and some other V segments were unresolvable in 87-base-pair reads.

Trimming took 0 bases from V and 4 from J; bases not matched to a gene: 7. CDR3 length equals 15 residues. Per the germline V gene, CDR1 is SQVTM and CDR2 is ANQGSEA. V gene TRBV29-1 combines with J gene TRBJ1-2; 8 positions match TRBD1. This clonotype originated in a man aged 40-49 years in good health and CMV-seronegative. The sample taken for sequencing was PBMCs. CDR3 in DNA: TGCAGCGTTGAAGATCAGGGGGCGGGGCCCTATGGCTACACCTTC. Translated, it gives CSVEDQGAGPYGYTF.